This TCR beta chain was captured in a study of blood T cell repertoires in COVID-19. About the study: Both acute and convalescent COVID-19 samples were obtained from the United States, Italy and Spain.

The germline CDR1 and CDR2 sequences are MNHNS and SASEGT. With V trimmed by 1 base and J by 1 base, 15 bases remained unmatched. The CDR3 has 20 residues. In the authors' methods: For nucleated cells, counts were estimated from reference gene primer amplification. Profiled with immunoSEQ multiplex PCR; TCRdb holds only in-frame clones, not every one. That table supplies the V and J calls and clone size; D and trimming were determined from the DNA. The sample lists some 42,000 clones, roughly 90% occurring once. This TCR derives from a human donor in a cohort sampled during active COVID-19. Sample: peripheral blood. V is TRBV6-1 and J is TRBJ2-3; 9 nucleotides align to TRBD2. The CDR3 region is CASSEDARVGVAGGTDTQYF. As DNA, the CDR3 is TGTGCCAGCAGTGAAGATGCTAGAGTGGGAGTAGCGGGGGGCACAGATACGCAGTATTTT.